This TCR beta chain comes out of a study of T cell responses to AZD1222 COVID-19 vaccine (dated by TCRdb to 2020 to 2023). The study in broad terms: A total of more than 230 trial participants underwent TCR sequencing, of whom 200 to 220 received two doses of AZD1222 and about 25 received two doses of the MenACWY control vaccine. Trial participants were enrolled into age subgroups of 18-55, 56-69 and 70-plus years, which contained roughly 140, 27 and 60 TCR-sequenced participants, respectively. Study-wide conclusions, independent of this receptor: The whole spike protein was spanned by vaccine-associated CD4 TCRs, and dominant responses were seen in regions 160-218 and 743-854. Reportedly, almost half of the unique spike-specific TCRs recognized epitopes lying outside the regions that are mutated in the B.1.351 and B.1.1.7 variants. The 56-69-year group was small, and its depth increase did not reach significance, likely because of low power. After two AZD1222 doses, spike-specific TCR breadth and depth were significantly higher than at day 0 and than in MenACWY recipients. Because no day 14 peak-response samples were available, repertoires were characterized only after the peak T cell response. Conclusions about previously exposed vaccinees are limited because only a handful of AZD1222 recipients were SARS-CoV-2 seropositive at baseline. Participants were mostly white British, with more females than males. The authors suggested clonal diversity may have been underestimated.

The time point label, as the study defines it: about 28 days (+/-7) after the second vaccine dose. AZD1222 recipients whose second dose came at about 4 weeks and those whose second dose came at about 12 weeks were combined into one group, since spike-specific TCR depth and breadth did not differ between the two schedules. The vaccinee samples were drawn from two UK trials, COV001 and COV002, one of which was a single-blind randomized controlled phase 2/3 trial testing AZD1222 (ChAdOx1 nCoV-19) in healthy adults. For TCRbeta chain sequencing, PBMC samples from trial participants were taken at day 0 and at day 28 after the second dose. Regarding this clone: The target of this receptor is not known. No base quality values were provided; no much bigger clone lies one nucleotide off.

The trim is 8 bases for V and 0 bases for J, with a gap of 20 bases between the germline ends. From cysteine to phenylalanine, the CDR3 is 16 amino acids long. Just the 48-base CDR3 DNA is kept, in frame starting at base 1. The germline V gene sets CDR1 to SGHRS and CDR2 to YFSETQ. The CDR3 regions of human TCRbeta chains were analyzed by immunosequencing. The authors' pipeline ran thus. TCRs in the repertoires were matched against a reference library of SARS-CoV-2-specific TCRs that had been generated with the MIRA antigen-specificity platform. Breadth was defined as the fraction of unique TCRs that were SARS-CoV-2-associated, and depth was defined as the fraction of total T cells that were SARS-CoV-2-associated. Using the MIRA data, every spike-specific TCR was mapped to the spike region that the TCR reacted to and assigned to either a CD4 or a CD8 class. Log10-transformed breadth and depth values were compared by one-way ANOVA with Sidak's multiple comparisons tests. The table was pulled from immuneACCESS by TCRdb, which kept in-frame rearrangements only. Such tables lose some clones; where checked, under half of the loss comes from unresolved V genes, and the rest has no known cause. V and J calls and clone size come straight from that table; D and trimming were deduced from the DNA. This sample is represented by 180,000 or so clones; around 90% of them were singletons. The ten biggest clones cover 1% to 1.5% of the sample.

The chain is encoded by TRBV5-1 joined to TRBJ1-1; the D gene is perhaps TRBD1, from 5 matching bases. The sample here was peripheral blood, taken 28 days after the second AZD1222 dose. The receptor's source is an adult who received the AZD1222 COVID-19 vaccine. For the CDR3, the sequence is CASSEGQNLLNTEAFF. In nucleotide form, the sequence is TGCGCCAGTTCCGAGGGGCAAAATTTGTTGAACACTGAAGCTTTCTTT.